Following are 24 T cell receptor beta chains from one sample sequenced in a study of blood T cell repertoires in COVID-19. Sequencing used immunoSEQ multiplex PCR; TCRdb keeps in-frame clones, though not all of them. Of roughly 250,000 clones in the sample, roughly 87% were seen once. The sequencing sample was made of PBMCs or T cells enriched from blood (not recorded which). These receptors originate from a young woman with acute COVID-19.

CDR3 nucleotide sequence: TGCGCCAGCAGCTTGGGGGACAGGGCGGTCTACGAGCAGTACTTC. As protein: CASSLGDRAVYEQYF. The chain employs TRBV5-1 and TRBJ2-7; 9 bases agree with TRBD1. The germline V gene has CDR1 SGHRS and CDR2 YFSETQ. Trimming at V came to 0 bases and at J to 3 bases, leaving 4 bases not matched to a gene. The CDR3 is 15 residues long.

The genes are TRBV7-8 and TRBJ1-2, with TRBD1 identical over 9 bases. The CDR3 totals 16 residues. J was trimmed by 6 bases and V by 4 bases; bases with no gene match: 12. Looked up from germline, CDR1 is SGHVS and CDR2 is FQNEAQ. The CDR3 DNA reads as TGTGCCAGCAGCTCCCGGGACAGGGCACTTCTCGATGGCTACACCTTC. Translated, it gives CASSSRDRALLDGYTF.

The DNA for the CDR3 is TGTGCCTGGAGTGTAGGGGCTAGTGACAATGAGCAGTTCTTC. It specifies CAWSVGASDNEQFF. The chain carries TRBV30 and TRBJ2-1, with D possibly being TRBD1 (5 bases). V was pared by 0 bases and J by 5 bases, with 11 bases between. Germline V gene sequence: CDR1 GTSNPN, CDR2 SVGIG (reference sequence). This CDR3 comprises 14 residues.

The chain is built from TRBV7-3 and TRBJ1-2; D may be TRBD1 (5 bases). This CDR3 contains 15 residues. CDR1 is SGHTA and CDR2 is FQGTGA in the germline V gene. Trimming took off 0 bases at V and 5 bases at J, with 13 bases between the two ends. The CDR3 bases are TGTGCCAGCAGCTTAACGAGATCGACAGCGTATGGCTACACCTTC. It encodes CASSLTRSTAYGYTF.

CDR3 sequence reads: CASRQGSSYEQYF. The CDR3 DNA reads as TGTGCCAGCCGACAGGGGAGCTCCTACGAGCAGTACTTC. V is TRBV5-5 and J is TRBJ2-7, with TRBD1 matching 8 bases. The J segment lost 0 bases and the V segment lost 7 bases, leaving 3 bases of the junction unmatched. CDR1 and CDR2 (germline): SGHKS, YYEKEE (reference sequence). This CDR3 has 13 amino acids.

The rearrangement links TRBV28 to TRBJ2-4; D might be TRBD1 (5 bases). The V gene's germline CDR1 is MDHEN and CDR2 SYDVKM. The V gene lost 2 bases and the J gene lost 9 bases, with 8 bases spanning the gap. The CDR3 covers 12 residues. The CDR3 loop reads CASSLGQGIQYF. CDR3 sequence (DNA): TGTGCCAGCAGTTTAGGTCAGGGCATTCAGTACTTC.

The chain recombines TRBV5-1 with TRBJ2-5, with 7 bases lining up with TRBD1. The junction had 7 bases not matched to a gene; V was cut back by 1 base and J by 1 base. The length of the CDR3 is 16 residues. Germline V CDR1 and CDR2: SGHRS, YFSETQ. CDR3 residues: CASSLYPGQSQETQYF. CDR3 in DNA: TGCGCCAGCAGCTTGTACCCGGGACAGTCCCAAGAGACCCAGTACTTC.

For this clone: The sample holds other DNA sequences that translate to the same CDR3. The chain carries TRBV3-1 (or the pseudogene TRBV3-2) and TRBJ2-7; possibly TRBD2 for D (5 bases). Germline CDR1 LGHDT, CDR2 YNNKEL (reference sequence). Between the trimmed V and J ends, which lost 1 base and 6 bases, there was a span of 13 bases. The CDR3 spans 14 residues. CDR3 region: CASSQGPGRGEQYF. CDR3 sequence (DNA): TGTGCCAGCAGCCAAGGACCGGGGAGAGGCGAGCAGTACTTC.

The chain joins TRBV5-4 to TRBJ1-2; 8 nucleotides line up with TRBD1. The CDR3 spans 13 residues. V was pared by 4 bases and J by 7 bases, with 6 bases of the junction left unmatched. Germline V gene lookup returns CDR1 SGHNT and CDR2 YYREEE (reference sequence). CDR3 bases: TGTGCCAGCAGCCCGACAGGGGCGATTGGCTACACCTTC. Amino acid sequence: CASSPTGAIGYTF.

This clone was detected only once. The chain uses TRBV4-3 and TRBJ2-7; the match to TRBD2 covers 10 bases. CDR1 is LGHNA, CDR2 YSLEER, per germline. The ends lost 1 base at V and 4 bases at J; junction bases unmatched: 13. The CDR3 sequence is 18 residues long. In DNA form, the CDR3 reads TGCGCCAGCAGCCAAGCACTTATTCTAGCGGGAGATATATACGAGCAGTACTTC. This codes for CASSQALILAGDIYEQYF.

The chain employs TRBV5-4 and TRBJ1-2; unclear D gene. CDR1 and CDR2 (germline): SGHNT, YYREEE (reference sequence). Between the trimmed V and J ends, which lost 0 bases and 10 bases, there was a span of 7 bases. The CDR3 covers 11 residues. CDR3 DNA sequence: TGTGCCAGCAGCTTGGGCAGGATCTACACCTTC. Protein sequence: CASSLGRIYTF.

The V call is TRBV4-1, the J call TRBJ1-2, with D perhaps TRBD1 (6 bases). In germline, CDR1 is MGHRA, CDR2 YSYEKL. With 4 bases removed from V and 5 bases from J, the gap between germline ends came to 20 bases. The CDR3 has 16 amino acids. CDR3 DNA: TGCGCCAGCAGCCCGCACACAGATGGACAGTTTTATGGCTACACCTTC. Encoded protein: CASSPHTDGQFYGYTF.

The rearrangement links TRBV27 to TRBJ1-3, with 10 positions matching TRBD1. The CDR3 is 15 amino acids. The trim removed 5 bases at V and 8 bases at J, leaving 9 bases unmatched. Germline V gene lookup returns CDR1 MNHEY and CDR2 SMNVEV (reference sequence). CDR3 loop: CASSDRGLLGDTIYF. The CDR3 nucleotides are TGTGCCAGCAGTGACAGGGGGCTATTAGGTGACACCATATATTTT.

The chain is built from TRBV2 and TRBJ2-7, with 7 nucleotides matching TRBD1. The CDR3 contains 13 residues. Germline trimming cut 10 bases from V and 0 bases from J; bases unmatched to any gene: 6. Germline assignment: CDR1 SNHLY and CDR2 FYNNEI. In DNA form, the CDR3 reads TGTGCCATGACAGGGAGCGACTCCTACGAGCAGTACTTC. It yields the protein CAMTGSDSYEQYF.

The chain has TRBV28 and TRBJ2-1; 8 nucleotides line up with TRBD2. Germline V gene data show CDR1 as MDHEN and CDR2 as SYDVKM. The CDR3 contains 14 residues. V shed 8 bases, J shed 3 bases, and the junction held 6 bases outside the gene matches. The CDR3 sequence: CASYSLAGYNEQFF. The DNA of the CDR3 is TGTGCCAGCTATTCGCTAGCGGGCTACAATGAGCAGTTCTTC.

The chain uses TRBV28 and TRBJ2-7; TRBD1 might be the D (6 bases). This CDR3 has 15 residues. Germline values: CDR1 MDHEN, CDR2 SYDVKM. The V gene lost 4 bases and the J gene lost 0 bases, with 13 bases spanning the gap. CDR3 sequence reads: CASSSAGTNSYEQYF. The CDR3 DNA reads TGTGCCAGCAGTTCAGCCGGGACAAACTCCTACGAGCAGTACTTC.

The V and J genes are TRBV28 and TRBJ1-4, with D perhaps matching TRBD1 (6 bases). This CDR3 comprises 15 residues. Deletions cut 2 bases from V and 8 bases from J, with 15 bases between. Germline V lookup: CDR1 MDHEN, CDR2 SYDVKM. CDR3 nucleotide sequence: TGTGCCAGCAGTTTAGGGGGGGCATCGAAAGAAAAACTGTTTTTT. It translates to CASSLGGASKEKLFF. Complete variable domain (other parts from reference TRBV28 and TRBJ1-4): DVKVTQSSRYLVKRTGEKVFLECVQDMDHENMFWYRQDPGLGLRLIYFSYDVKMKEKGDIPEGYSVSREKKERFSLILESASTNQTSMYLCASSLGGASKEKLFFGSGTQLSVL.

The genes are TRBV27 and TRBJ2-1; 8 positions match TRBD2. The CDR3 runs to 20 residues. Trimming at V came to 4 bases and at J to 7 bases, leaving 24 bases not matched to a gene. CDR1 is MNHEY and CDR2 is SMNVEV in the germline V gene (reference sequence). The CDR3 protein is CASSSPPGPSRAGEGNEQFF. The DNA for the CDR3 is TGTGCCAGCAGTTCGCCGCCGGGACCCTCAAGAGCGGGAGAGGGAAATGAGCAGTTCTTC.

The genes are TRBV6-2 or TRBV6-3 and TRBJ2-7, with 10 bases identical to TRBD1. The CDR3 totals 15 residues. The V gene's germline CDR1 is MNHEY and CDR2 SVGEGT. Trimming took 2 bases from V and 3 from J; bases not matched to a gene: 4. The CDR3 region is CASSYGQGEYYEQYF. DNA of the CDR3: TGTGCCAGCAGTTACGGACAGGGGGAATACTACGAGCAGTACTTC.

The genes are TRBV6-5 and TRBJ2-7, with TRBD2 matching over 7 bases. The CDR3 spans 15 residues. Unmatched junction bases numbered 11, after V lost 6 bases and J lost 3 bases. From germline, CDR1 is MNHEY and CDR2 SVGAGI. The CDR3 coding sequence is TGTGCCAGCAGGTACCAAACGGGACTACACTACGAGCAGTACTTC. It is translated as CASRYQTGLHYEQYF.

CDR3 region: CASSVGTSGGNYEQYF. In DNA, the CDR3 is TGTGCCAGCAGCGTAGGGACTAGCGGGGGAAACTACGAGCAGTACTTC. V is TRBV9 and J is TRBJ2-7, with 13 bases fitting TRBD2. The CDR3 consists of 16 residues. V lost 0 bases to trimming and J lost 3 bases; unmatched junction nucleotides: 3. Germline lookup yields CDR1 SGDLS and CDR2 YYNGEE.

The J gene is TRBJ1-2, the V gene TRBV19; D unresolved. V was clipped by 5 bases and J by 7 bases, with 20 bases between them. The germline V gene has CDR1 LNHDA and CDR2 SQIVND (reference sequence). The CDR3 loop spans 15 amino acids. In nucleotides, the CDR3 is TGTGCCAGTAGTCACGGGGTGGCGGAACTTCTTGGCTACACCTTC. It is translated as CASSHGVAELLGYTF.

This chain connects TRBV19 to TRBJ1-6; D ambiguous. Germline assignment: CDR1 LNHDA and CDR2 SQIVND (reference sequence). V gave up 0 bases and J gave up 6 bases, with 9 bases separating them. The CDR3 runs 15 residues. This chain's CDR3 is CASSIEWTVNSPLHF. The CDR3 DNA is TGTGCCAGTAGTATAGAATGGACTGTTAATTCACCCCTCCACTTT.

The rearrangement links TRBV7-2 to TRBJ2-1; 14 bases are shared with TRBD2. CDR1 and CDR2 (germline): SGHTA, FQGNSA. This CDR3 contains 16 residues. The V and J ends lost 6 bases and 8 bases, in that order; junction bases with no gene match: 9. The CDR3 DNA sequence: TGTGCCAGCAGATCCCTGACTAGCGGGAGGGCTGATGAGCAGTTCTTC. Its translation is CASRSLTSGRADEQFF.